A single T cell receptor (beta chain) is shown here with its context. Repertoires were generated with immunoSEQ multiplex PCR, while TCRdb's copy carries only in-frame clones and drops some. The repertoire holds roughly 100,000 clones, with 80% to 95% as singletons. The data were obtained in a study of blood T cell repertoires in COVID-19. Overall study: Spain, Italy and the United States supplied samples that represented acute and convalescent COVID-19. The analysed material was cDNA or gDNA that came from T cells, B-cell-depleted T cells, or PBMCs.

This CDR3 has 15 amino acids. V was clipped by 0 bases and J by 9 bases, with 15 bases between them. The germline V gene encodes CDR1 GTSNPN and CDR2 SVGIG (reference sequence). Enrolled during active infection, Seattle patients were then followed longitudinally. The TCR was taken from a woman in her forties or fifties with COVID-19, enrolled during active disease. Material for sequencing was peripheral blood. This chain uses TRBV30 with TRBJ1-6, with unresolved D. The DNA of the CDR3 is TGTGCCTGGAGTGTACCGTCGGGTTTCAGTTCACCCCTCCACTTT. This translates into CAWSVPSGFSSPLHF.